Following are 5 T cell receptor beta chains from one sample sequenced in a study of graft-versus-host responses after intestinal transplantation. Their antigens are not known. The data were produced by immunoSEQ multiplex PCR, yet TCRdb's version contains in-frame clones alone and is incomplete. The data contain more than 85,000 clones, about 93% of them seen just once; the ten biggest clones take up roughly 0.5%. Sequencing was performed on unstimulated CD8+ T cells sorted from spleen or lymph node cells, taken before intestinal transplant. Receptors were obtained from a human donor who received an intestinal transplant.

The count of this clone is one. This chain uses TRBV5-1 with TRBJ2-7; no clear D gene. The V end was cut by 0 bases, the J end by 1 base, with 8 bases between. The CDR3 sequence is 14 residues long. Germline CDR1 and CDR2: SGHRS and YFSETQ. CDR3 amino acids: CASSLAVGSYEQYF. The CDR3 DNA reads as TGCGCCAGCAGCTTGGCCGTAGGGTCCTACGAGCAGTACTTC.

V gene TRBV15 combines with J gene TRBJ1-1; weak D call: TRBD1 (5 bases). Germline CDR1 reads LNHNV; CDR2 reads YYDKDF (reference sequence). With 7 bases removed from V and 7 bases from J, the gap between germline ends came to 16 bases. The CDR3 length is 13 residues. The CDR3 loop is CATTPGRRIEAFF. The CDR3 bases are TGTGCCACCACCCCGGGACGCCGGATTGAAGCTTTCTTT.

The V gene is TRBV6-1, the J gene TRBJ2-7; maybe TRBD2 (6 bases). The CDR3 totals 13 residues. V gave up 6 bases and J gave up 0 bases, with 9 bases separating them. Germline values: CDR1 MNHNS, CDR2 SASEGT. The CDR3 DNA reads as TGTGCCAGCAGGCAGGGAGGCTCCTACGAGCAGTACTTC. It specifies CASRQGGSYEQYF.

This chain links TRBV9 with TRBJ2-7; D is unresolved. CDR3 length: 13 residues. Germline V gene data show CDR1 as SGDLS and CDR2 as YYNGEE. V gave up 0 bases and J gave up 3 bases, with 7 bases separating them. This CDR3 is CASSVGHGYEQYF. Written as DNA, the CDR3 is TGTGCCAGCAGCGTAGGGCACGGCTACGAGCAGTACTTC.

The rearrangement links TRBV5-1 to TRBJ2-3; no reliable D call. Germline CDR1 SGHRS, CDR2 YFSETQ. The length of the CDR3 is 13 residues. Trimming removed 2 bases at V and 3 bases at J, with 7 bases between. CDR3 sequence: CASSFHPTDTQYF. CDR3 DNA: TGCGCCAGCAGCTTCCATCCGACAGATACGCAGTATTTT.